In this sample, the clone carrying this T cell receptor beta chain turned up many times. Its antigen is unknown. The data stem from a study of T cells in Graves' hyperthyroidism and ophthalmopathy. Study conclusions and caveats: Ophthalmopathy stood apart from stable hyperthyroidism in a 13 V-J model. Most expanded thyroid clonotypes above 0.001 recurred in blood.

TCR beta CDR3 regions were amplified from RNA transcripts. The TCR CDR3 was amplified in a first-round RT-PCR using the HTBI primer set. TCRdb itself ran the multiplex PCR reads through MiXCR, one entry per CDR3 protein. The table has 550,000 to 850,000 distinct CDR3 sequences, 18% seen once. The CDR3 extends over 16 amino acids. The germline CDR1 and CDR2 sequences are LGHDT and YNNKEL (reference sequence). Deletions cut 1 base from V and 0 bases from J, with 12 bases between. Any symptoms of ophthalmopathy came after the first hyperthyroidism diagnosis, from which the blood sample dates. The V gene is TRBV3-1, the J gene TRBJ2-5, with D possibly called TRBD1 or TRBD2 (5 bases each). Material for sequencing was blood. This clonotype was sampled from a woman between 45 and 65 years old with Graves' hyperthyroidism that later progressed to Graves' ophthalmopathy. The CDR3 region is CASSQGPPGHQETQYF. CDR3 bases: TGTGCCAGCAGCCAAGGGCCTCCGGGACACCAAGAGACCCAGTACTTC.